This T cell receptor (beta chain) appears in the sequencing data of a study of cytomegalovirus exposure and HLA in healthy donors. Study-level findings and limits: Reportedly, cytomegalovirus status was diagnosed with high sensitivity and specificity. Later analysis demonstrated an association between a missense DCLRE1C variant and TCR beta V- and J-gene trimming. In a later analysis, the majority of CMV-associated beta chains seemingly showed HLA restriction.

Comments on this clone: Its specificity is unknown.

In the PCR, 60 Vbeta and 13 Jbeta primers were used. Assay: immunoSEQ multiplex PCR; the TCRdb copy retains only in-frame clones and omits some. In the table there are under 150,000 clones, around 84% of which are singletons. The sample was PBMCs. This clonotype originated in a woman between 35 and 50 years old in good health and CMV-seronegative.

The CDR3 region is CASSFTDTTDTQYF. The CDR3 DNA reads as TGTGCCAGCAGCTTTACAGATACCACAGATACGCAGTATTTT. J is TRBJ2-3 and V is TRBV5-4; D unresolved. This CDR3 is built from 14 residues. The V end lost 2 bases, the J end lost 2 bases, and 9 bases lay between the germline ends. Germline CDR1 reads SGHNT; CDR2 reads YYREEE (reference sequence).